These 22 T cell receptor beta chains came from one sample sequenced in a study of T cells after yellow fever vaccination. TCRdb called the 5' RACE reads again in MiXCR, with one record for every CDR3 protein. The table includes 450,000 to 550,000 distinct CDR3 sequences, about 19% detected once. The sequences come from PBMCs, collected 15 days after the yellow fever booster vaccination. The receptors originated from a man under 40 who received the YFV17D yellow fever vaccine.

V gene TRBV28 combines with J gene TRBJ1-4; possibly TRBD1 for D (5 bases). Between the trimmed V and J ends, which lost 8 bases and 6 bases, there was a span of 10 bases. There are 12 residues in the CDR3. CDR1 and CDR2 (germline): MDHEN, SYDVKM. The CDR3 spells CASLGLYEKLFF. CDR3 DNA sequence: TGTGCCAGCCTGGGACTGTATGAAAAACTGTTTTTT.

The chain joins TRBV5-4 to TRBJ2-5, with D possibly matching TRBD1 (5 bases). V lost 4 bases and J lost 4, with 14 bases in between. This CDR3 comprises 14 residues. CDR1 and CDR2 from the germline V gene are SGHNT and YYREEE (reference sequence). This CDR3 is CASSPKGQGETQYF. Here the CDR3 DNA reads TGTGCCAGCAGCCCGAAGGGCCAGGGAGAGACCCAGTACTTC.

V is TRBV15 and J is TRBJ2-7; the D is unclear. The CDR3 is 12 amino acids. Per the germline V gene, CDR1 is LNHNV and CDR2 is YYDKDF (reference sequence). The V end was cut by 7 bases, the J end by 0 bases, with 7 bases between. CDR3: CATKGPSYEQYF. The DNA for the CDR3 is TGTGCCACCAAGGGCCCCTCCTACGAGCAGTACTTC.

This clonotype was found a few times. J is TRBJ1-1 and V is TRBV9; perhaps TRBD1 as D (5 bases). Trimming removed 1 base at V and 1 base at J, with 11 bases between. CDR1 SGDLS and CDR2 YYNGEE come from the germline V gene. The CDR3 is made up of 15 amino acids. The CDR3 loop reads CASSVIPDTNTEAFF. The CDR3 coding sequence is TGTGCCAGCAGCGTAATCCCGGACACGAACACTGAAGCTTTCTTT.

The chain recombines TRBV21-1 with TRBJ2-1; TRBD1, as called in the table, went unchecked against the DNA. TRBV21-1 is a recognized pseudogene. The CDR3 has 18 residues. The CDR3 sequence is CASRGWLAGKSSYNEQFF. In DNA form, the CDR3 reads TGTGCCAGCAGGGGGTGGCTGGCCGGGAAGAGCTCCTACAATGAGCAGTTCTTC.

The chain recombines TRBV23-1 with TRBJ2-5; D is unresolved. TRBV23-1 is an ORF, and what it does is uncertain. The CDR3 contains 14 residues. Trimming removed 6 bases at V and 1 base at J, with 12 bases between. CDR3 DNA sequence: TGCGCCAGCAGAATGGCAGAAACCCAAGAGACCCAGTACTTC. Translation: CASRMAETQETQYF.

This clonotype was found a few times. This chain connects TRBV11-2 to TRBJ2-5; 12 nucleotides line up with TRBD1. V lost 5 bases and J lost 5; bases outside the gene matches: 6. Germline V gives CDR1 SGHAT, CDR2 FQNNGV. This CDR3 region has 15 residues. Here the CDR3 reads CASSPGTGGWETQYF. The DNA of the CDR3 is TGTGCCAGCAGCCCGGGGACAGGGGGCTGGGAGACCCAGTACTTC.

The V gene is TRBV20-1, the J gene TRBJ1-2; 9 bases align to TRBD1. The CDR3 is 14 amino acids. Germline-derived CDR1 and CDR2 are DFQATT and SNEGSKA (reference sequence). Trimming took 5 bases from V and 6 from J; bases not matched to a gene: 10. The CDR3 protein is CSASIPGQGHGYTF. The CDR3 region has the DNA TGCAGTGCTTCAATACCGGGACAGGGACATGGCTACACCTTC.

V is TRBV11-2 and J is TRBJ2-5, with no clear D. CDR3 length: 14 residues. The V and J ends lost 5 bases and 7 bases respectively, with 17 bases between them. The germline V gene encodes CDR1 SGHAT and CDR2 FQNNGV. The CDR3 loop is CASSSLTAGGTQYF. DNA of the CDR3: TGTGCCAGCAGCAGCCTGACTGCCGGTGGGACCCAGTACTTC.

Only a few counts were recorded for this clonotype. CDR3 residues: CASSDWSEQGARWGPPETQYF. DNA for the CDR3: TGTGCCAGCAGCGATTGGTCGGAACAGGGGGCGCGGTGGGGGCCGCCCGAGACCCAGTACTTC. The V call is TRBV9, the J call TRBJ2-5, with 9 bases matching TRBD1. V shed 3 bases and J 5 bases; nucleotides not matched to a gene: 26. The CDR3 is made up of 21 amino acids. Germline V gene lookup returns CDR1 SGDLS and CDR2 YYNGEE.

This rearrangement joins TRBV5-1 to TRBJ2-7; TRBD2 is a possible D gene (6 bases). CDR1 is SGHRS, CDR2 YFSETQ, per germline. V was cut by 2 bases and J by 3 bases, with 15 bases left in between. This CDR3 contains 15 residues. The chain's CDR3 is CASSFPLEGIYEQYF. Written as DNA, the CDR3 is TGCGCCAGCAGCTTCCCTTTGGAGGGTATCTACGAGCAGTACTTC.

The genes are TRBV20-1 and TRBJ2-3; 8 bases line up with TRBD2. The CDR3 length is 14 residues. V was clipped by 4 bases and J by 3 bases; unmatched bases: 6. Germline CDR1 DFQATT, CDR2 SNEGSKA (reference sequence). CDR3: CSAIRAGATDTQYF. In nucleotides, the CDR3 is TGCAGTGCTATACGAGCGGGAGCGACAGATACGCAGTATTTT.

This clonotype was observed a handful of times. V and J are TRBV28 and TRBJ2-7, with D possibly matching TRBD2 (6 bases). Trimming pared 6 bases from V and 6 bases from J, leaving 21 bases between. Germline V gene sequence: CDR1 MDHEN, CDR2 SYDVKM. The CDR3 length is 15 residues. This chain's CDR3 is CASSASSASRGEQYF. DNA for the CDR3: TGTGCCAGCAGCGCCTCTAGCGCCAGTCGGGGCGAGCAGTACTTC.

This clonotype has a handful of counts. This CDR3 is CASSERLGPYEQYF. Here the CDR3 DNA reads TGTGCCAGCAGCGAAAGACTGGGACCCTACGAGCAGTACTTC. The genes are TRBV4-2 and TRBJ2-7; D tentatively reads TRBD1 or TRBD2 (5 bases each). The CDR3 totals 14 residues. V gave up 5 bases and J gave up 2 bases, with 13 bases separating them. Germline V gives CDR1 LGHNA, CDR2 YNFKEQ.

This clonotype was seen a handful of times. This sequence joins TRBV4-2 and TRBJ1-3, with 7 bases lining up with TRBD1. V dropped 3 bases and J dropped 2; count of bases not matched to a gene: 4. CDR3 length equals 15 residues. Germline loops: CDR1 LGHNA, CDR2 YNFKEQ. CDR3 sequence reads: CASSQAGTAGNTIYF. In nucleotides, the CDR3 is TGTGCCAGCAGCCAGGCAGGGACAGCTGGAAACACCATATATTTT.

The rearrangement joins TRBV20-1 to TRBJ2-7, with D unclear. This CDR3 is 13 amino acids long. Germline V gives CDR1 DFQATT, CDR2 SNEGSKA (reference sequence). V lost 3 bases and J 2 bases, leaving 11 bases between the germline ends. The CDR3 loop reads CSASSPTTYEQYF. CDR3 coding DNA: TGCAGTGCTAGTTCGCCAACAACCTACGAGCAGTACTTC.

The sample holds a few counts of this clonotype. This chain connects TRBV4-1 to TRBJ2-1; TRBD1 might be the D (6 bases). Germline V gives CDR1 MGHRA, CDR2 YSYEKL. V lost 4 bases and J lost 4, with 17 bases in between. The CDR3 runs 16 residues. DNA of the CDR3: TGCGCCAGCAGCCCCCGACTCTGGGACATATACAATGAGCAGTTCTTC. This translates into CASSPRLWDIYNEQFF.

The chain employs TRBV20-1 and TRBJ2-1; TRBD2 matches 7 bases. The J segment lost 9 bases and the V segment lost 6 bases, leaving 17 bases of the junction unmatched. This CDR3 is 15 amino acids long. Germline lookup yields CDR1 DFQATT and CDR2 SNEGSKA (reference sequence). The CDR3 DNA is TGCAGTGCCCCCCCATTGGGGGAGGGCGGTCCTGAGCAGTTCTTC. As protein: CSAPPLGEGGPEQFF.

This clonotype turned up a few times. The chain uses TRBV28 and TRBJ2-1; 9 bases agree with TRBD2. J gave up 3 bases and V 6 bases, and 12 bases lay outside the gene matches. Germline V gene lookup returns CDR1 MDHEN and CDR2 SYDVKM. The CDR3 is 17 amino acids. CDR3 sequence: CASSPAGLALIYNEQFF. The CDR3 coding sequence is TGTGCCAGCAGCCCGGCCGGACTAGCGTTAATCTACAATGAGCAGTTCTTC.

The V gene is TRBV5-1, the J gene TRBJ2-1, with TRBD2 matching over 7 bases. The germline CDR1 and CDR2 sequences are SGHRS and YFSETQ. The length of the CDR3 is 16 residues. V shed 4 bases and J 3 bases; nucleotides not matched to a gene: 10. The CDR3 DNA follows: TGCGCCAGCAGCACTGGCGGCGGGAGCGGCTACAATGAGCAGTTCTTC. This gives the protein CASSTGGGSGYNEQFF.

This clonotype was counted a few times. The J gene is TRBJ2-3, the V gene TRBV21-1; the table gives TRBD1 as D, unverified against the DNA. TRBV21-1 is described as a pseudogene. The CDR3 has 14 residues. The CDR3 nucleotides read TGTGCCAGCAGCCGGGACAGGGGCACAGATACGCAGTATTTT. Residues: CASSRDRGTDTQYF.

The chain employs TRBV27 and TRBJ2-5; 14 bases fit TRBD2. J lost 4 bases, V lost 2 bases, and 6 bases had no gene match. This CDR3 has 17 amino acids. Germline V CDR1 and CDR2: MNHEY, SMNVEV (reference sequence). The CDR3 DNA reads TGTGCCAGCAGTTTAGCCTCTGGACTAGCGGGAGGAGAGACCCAGTACTTC. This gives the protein CASSLASGLAGGETQYF.